Each of the 10 T cell receptor beta chains below was sequenced from the same sample in a study of vaccination effects on CD4 cells after COVID-19 (dated by TCRdb to between 2020 and 2023). The library came from the immunoSEQ multiplex PCR assay. This is the immuneACCESS table as TCRdb keeps it, with only in-frame sequences that have V and J called. A part of the clones is gone; compared with another copy, unresolved V genes explain less than half, and the rest is unexplained. Recorded for this sample are about 45,000 clones; approximately 81% of them occurred a single time. The ten largest account for just under 30% of the sample. The antigens these receptors bind are not known. The ViraFEST assay stimulated PBMC with viral peptide pools and then used TCR sequencing to identify antigen-specific CD4+ T cell clonotypes by expansion. After about 9 days of culture, CD4+ T cells were isolated with the EasySep CD4+ T cell isolation kit. Convalescent patients had PCR-confirmed SARS-CoV-2 infection between March and December 2020, before Alpha, Beta and Delta variants emerged in the United States.

The source was CD4+ T cells from PBMCs cultured with a peptide pool, collected before COVID-19 vaccination. The source of these receptors is a human donor who had a prior SARS-CoV-2 infection.

The CDR3 is CASRISNTGELFF. The CDR3 DNA reads as TGTGCCAGCAGGATTTCGAACACCGGGGAGCTGTTTTTT. The chain links TRBV6-1 to TRBJ2-2; D is unresolved. This CDR3 has 13 residues. CDR1 and CDR2 from the germline V gene are MNHNS and SASEGT. The V end was cut by 6 bases, the J end by 0 bases, with 5 bases between.

The CDR3 sequence: CASSVGRLAGVGEQFF. The CDR3 DNA reads as TGTGCCAGCAGCGTAGGTCGTCTAGCGGGAGTAGGGGAGCAGTTCTTC. This chain connects TRBV9 to TRBJ2-1; 10 bases are a match to TRBD2. Germline CDR1 and CDR2: SGDLS and YYNGEE. The CDR3 extends over 16 amino acids. V was pared by 0 bases and J by 10 bases, with 10 bases of the junction left unmatched. The entire variable domain, with the rest obtained from reference TRBV9 and TRBJ2-1, is as follows: DSGVTQTPKHLITATGQRVTLRCSPRSGDLSVYWYQQSLDQGLQFLIQYYNGEERAKGNILERFSAQQFPDLHSELNLSSLELGDSALYFCASSVGRLAGVGEQFFGPGTRLTVL.

The chain combines TRBV30 with TRBJ1-2; D may be TRBD1 (5 bases). V was trimmed by 7 bases and J by 1 base, leaving 13 bases between them. Germline CDR1 and CDR2: GTSNPN and SVGIG (reference sequence). CDR3 length equals 13 residues. The CDR3 coding sequence is TGTGCCTCCCCGGGGCGGTATAACTATGGCTACACCTTC. Protein product: CASPGRYNYGYTF.

This sequence joins TRBV11-2 and TRBJ2-5, with 7 bases lining up with TRBD1. The CDR3 sequence is 17 residues long. The junction had 14 bases not matched to a gene; V was cut back by 5 bases and J by 2 bases. Germline CDR1 reads SGHAT; CDR2 reads FQNNGV. CDR3 bases: TGTGCCAGCAGCCACCTTCCCCGGGACAGACAACAAGAGACCCAGTACTTC. Protein: CASSHLPRDRQQETQYF.

A few counts support this clone. The rearrangement links TRBV2 to TRBJ2-2, with a weak D call TRBD2 (6 bases). There are 14 residues in the CDR3. The V gene's germline CDR1 is SNHLY and CDR2 FYNNEI. Trimming removed 7 bases from V and 0 bases from J, with 9 bases in between. CDR3 sequence: CASIRESNTGELFF. The CDR3, as DNA: TGTGCCAGCATTCGGGAGTCGAACACCGGGGAGCTGTTTTTT.

The genes are TRBV5-1 and TRBJ1-2; 7 bases line up with TRBD1. This CDR3 is built from 15 residues. The germline V gene encodes CDR1 SGHRS and CDR2 YFSETQ. The V gene end was trimmed by 0 bases and the J gene end by 3 bases; junction bases not matched to a gene: 5. In DNA, the CDR3 is TGCGCCAGCAGCTTGGATCCCCAGGGGGACTATGGCTACACCTTC. Residues: CASSLDPQGDYGYTF.

V usage is TRBV5-1 and J usage is TRBJ2-7, with TRBD2 matching over 10 bases. The V gene's germline CDR1 is SGHRS and CDR2 YFSETQ. CDR3 length: 17 amino acids. After removal of 0 bases from V and 4 bases from J, the junction contained 10 bases not matched to a gene. DNA for the CDR3: TGCGCCAGCAGCTTGGTGGGCACTAGCGGGATTGGGTACGAGCAGTACTTC. Its translation: CASSLVGTSGIGYEQYF.

The CDR3 protein is CASSPPNRVGKDTQYF. CDR3 coding DNA: TGTGCCAGCTCACCACCGAATAGGGTCGGGAAAGATACGCAGTATTTT. This chain links TRBV18 with TRBJ2-3; D is perhaps TRBD2 (5 bases). The CDR3 totals 16 residues. Looked up from germline, CDR1 is KGHSH and CDR2 is LQKENI. V gave up 0 bases and J gave up 5 bases, with 15 bases separating them.

This rearrangement joins TRBV10-3 to TRBJ2-5; 7 bases align to TRBD2. J was trimmed by 4 bases and V by 10 bases; bases with no gene match: 6. In germline, CDR1 is ENHRY, CDR2 SYGVKD. There are 12 residues in the CDR3. CDR3 residues: CATATGGETQYF. The CDR3 nucleotides read TGTGCCACCGCTACGGGGGGAGAGACCCAGTACTTC.

The chain employs TRBV10-3 and TRBJ2-7; 8 bases are a match to TRBD2. Per germline, CDR1 ENHRY and CDR2 SYGVKD. V shed 4 bases and J 12 bases; nucleotides not matched to a gene: 14. The CDR3 runs to 14 residues. The CDR3 sequence is CAISAVAGMENLYF. The CDR3 nucleotides are TGTGCCATCAGTGCGGTAGCGGGGATGGAGAATCTGTACTTC.